Following are 26 T cell receptor beta chains from one sample sequenced in a study of blood T cell repertoires in COVID-19. The repertoire was sequenced with immunoSEQ multiplex PCR; TCRdb's copy has only in-frame clones and lacks some. The sample carries around 280,000 clones, around nine tenths recorded once. Sequenced input: PBMCs or T cells enriched from blood (not recorded which). The source of these receptors is a woman aged 40 to 49 who had recovered from COVID-19.

The rearrangement uses TRBV7-6 and TRBJ1-5, with D hard to call. CDR3 length: 17 amino acids. CDR1 is SGHVS, CDR2 FNYEAQ, per germline. Trimming stripped 1 base from V and 1 base from J, with 14 bases between. In DNA, the CDR3 is TGTGCCAGCAGCTTAGTAGGTGGCCCGGGAAGCAATCAGCCCCAGCATTTT. As protein: CASSLVGGPGSNQPQHF.

V and J are TRBV6-2 or TRBV6-3 and TRBJ2-7; a possible D gene is TRBD2 (6 bases). This CDR3 is built from 16 residues. V lost 6 bases and J 0 bases, leaving 18 bases between the germline ends. CDR1 is MNHEY, CDR2 SVGEGT, per germline. Here the CDR3 DNA reads TGTGCCAGCAGCCCCCTCCCGGGGGTCAGCTCCTACGAGCAGTACTTC. It yields the protein CASSPLPGVSSYEQYF.

This chain uses TRBV27 with TRBJ2-7, with TRBD2 identical over 9 bases. This CDR3 comprises 15 residues. CDR1 is MNHEY and CDR2 is SMNVEV in the germline V gene (reference sequence). Unmatched junction bases numbered 8, after V lost 5 bases and J lost 3 bases. CDR3 coding DNA: TGTGCCAGCAGTCCATATAGCGGGAGAATCTACGAGCAGTACTTC. Residues: CASSPYSGRIYEQYF.

The chain carries TRBV4-3 and TRBJ2-7, with a tentative D call TRBD2 (5 bases). Trimming removed 4 bases from V and 3 bases from J, with 16 bases in between. Germline values: CDR1 LGHNA, CDR2 YSLEER. The CDR3 consists of 15 residues. CDR3 residues: CASSPELGRGYEQYF. CDR3 in DNA: TGCGCCAGCAGCCCCGAACTGGGGAGAGGCTACGAGCAGTACTTC.

The chain couples TRBV18 to TRBJ2-1; the D gene is possibly TRBD1 (5 bases). Germline V lookup: CDR1 KGHSH, CDR2 LQKENI. The CDR3 sequence is 15 residues long. V lost 2 bases and J 6 bases, leaving 14 bases between the germline ends. The CDR3 loop reads CASSPGQGMGNEQFF. DNA of the CDR3: TGTGCCAGCTCACCAGGGCAGGGTATGGGCAATGAGCAGTTCTTC.

This clone was found a few times. V and J are TRBV6-5 and TRBJ1-1; 7 bases agree with TRBD1. The germline V gene has CDR1 MNHEY and CDR2 SVGAGI. CDR3 size: 14 residues. J gave up 1 base and V 6 bases, and 5 bases lay outside the gene matches. The CDR3 DNA reads as TGTGCCAGCAGAAAGGGACAGACGAACACTGAAGCTTTCTTT. Translated: CASRKGQTNTEAFF.

The V gene is TRBV15, the J gene TRBJ2-6; D remains ambiguous. Germline CDR1 LNHNV, CDR2 YYDKDF (reference sequence). This CDR3 comprises 14 residues. V gave up 0 bases and J gave up 2 bases, with 2 bases separating them. In nucleotides, the CDR3 is TGTGCCACCAGCAGAGATACTGGGGCCAACGTCCTGACTTTC. It is translated as CATSRDTGANVLTF. The entire variable domain, with the rest obtained from reference TRBV15 and TRBJ2-6, is as follows: DAMVIQNPRYQVTQFGKPVTLSCSQTLNHNVMYWYQQKSSQAPKLLFHYYDKDFNNEADTPDNFQSRRPNTSFCFLDIRSPGLGDTAMYLCATSRDTGANVLTFGAGSRLTVL.

The CDR3 here is CASSLGVGGSQFF. CDR3 DNA sequence: TGTGCCAGCAGCTTAGGGGTGGGGGGTTCTCAGTTCTTC. The chain employs TRBV7-9 and TRBJ2-1; D possibly corresponds to TRBD2 (6 bases). Trimming pared 1 base from V and 13 bases from J, leaving 14 bases between. The length of the CDR3 is 13 residues. Germline V gene data show CDR1 as SEHNR and CDR2 as FQNEAQ (reference sequence).

In this sample, this clone turned up a few times. This chain joins TRBV27 and TRBJ2-4; a possible D gene is TRBD2 (5 bases). This CDR3 comprises 16 residues. The V gene lost 5 bases and the J gene lost 0 bases, with 14 bases spanning the gap. Germline CDR1 reads MNHEY; CDR2 reads SMNVEV (reference sequence). The CDR3 DNA reads TGTGCCAGCAGTGTAACTAGGACGTTAGCCAAAAACATTCAGTACTTC. It yields the protein CASSVTRTLAKNIQYF.

This chain links TRBV30 with TRBJ1-6; 8 nucleotides agree with TRBD1. V lost 0 bases, J lost 6 bases, and 4 bases stayed unmatched. CDR1 GTSNPN and CDR2 SVGIG come from the germline V gene (reference sequence). The CDR3 totals 15 residues. CDR3 in amino acids: CAWSVGGQANSPLHF. CDR3 DNA: TGTGCCTGGAGTGTCGGGGGACAGGCTAATTCACCCCTCCACTTT. The full variable domain, with the rest looked up from reference TRBV30 and TRBJ1-6, is SQTIHQWPATLVQPVGSPLSLECTVEGTSNPNLYWYRQAAGRGLQLLFYSVGIGQISSEVPQNLSASRPQDRQFILSSKKLLLSDSGFYLCAWSVGGQANSPLHFGNGTRLTVT.

The chain carries TRBV11-2 and TRBJ2-5, with 10 bases matching TRBD2. The CDR3 totals 15 residues. The germline V gene encodes CDR1 SGHAT and CDR2 FQNNGV. V lost 8 bases, J lost 0 bases, and 6 bases stayed unmatched. The CDR3 here is CASHPSGRHQETQYF. DNA of the CDR3: TGTGCCAGCCACCCTAGCGGGAGACACCAAGAGACCCAGTACTTC. Using reference TRBV11-2 and TRBJ2-5 for the parts outside the CDR3, the full variable domain is EAGVAQSPRYKIIEKRQSVAFWCNPISGHATLYWYQQILGQGPKLLIQFQNNGVVDDSQLPKDRFSAERLKGVDSTLKIQPAKLEDSAVYLCASHPSGRHQETQYFGPGTRLLVL.

The V gene is TRBV24-1, the J gene TRBJ2-7; 7 nucleotides match TRBD1. The CDR3 is 16 amino acids. The ends lost 1 base at V and 0 bases at J; junction bases unmatched: 5. Germline V lookup: CDR1 KGHDR, CDR2 SFDVKD. The DNA for the CDR3 is TGTGCCACCAGTGATTTTGGGTCAGGGGGCTCCTACGAGCAGTACTTC. Residues: CATSDFGSGGSYEQYF.

The chain is built from TRBV6-5 and TRBJ2-7, with a tentative D call TRBD2 (6 bases). CDR1 and CDR2 from the germline V gene are MNHEY and SVGAGI. The CDR3 length is 14 residues. V was shortened by 6 bases and J by 2 bases, with 14 bases between the two germline ends. CDR3 sequence reads: CASSYLAYTYEQYF. CDR3 DNA sequence: TGTGCCAGCAGCTACCTAGCGTATACCTACGAGCAGTACTTC.

V and J are TRBV19 and TRBJ1-4; D not certain. The CDR3 loop spans 21 amino acids. V was shortened by 7 bases and J by 5 bases, with 35 bases between the two germline ends. The germline V gene has CDR1 LNHDA and CDR2 SQIVND (reference sequence). CDR3 sequence (DNA): TGTGCCAGTACCGCTGTCGGGGTCCGACAAAGGACTAGCTCGGGAAATGAAAAACTGTTTTTT. This sequence encodes CASTAVGVRQRTSSGNEKLFF. The whole variable domain, remainder taken from reference TRBV19 and TRBJ1-4, is DGGITQSPKYLFRKEGQNVTLSCEQNLNHDAMYWYRQDPGQGLRLIYYSQIVNDFQKGDIAEGYSVSREKKESFPLTVTSAQKNPTAFYLCASTAVGVRQRTSSGNEKLFFGSGTQLSVL.

This chain joins TRBV7-8 and TRBJ2-1; TRBD2 aligns across 9 bases. This CDR3 contains 16 residues. Germline V gene lookup returns CDR1 SGHVS and CDR2 FQNEAQ. J was trimmed by 9 bases and V by 5 bases; bases with no gene match: 14. DNA of the CDR3: TGTGCCAGCAGCGGCACCGGGACTAGCTTCGGGGGTGAGCAGTTCTTC. Protein product: CASSGTGTSFGGEQFF.

This clone was picked up one time. The V and J genes are TRBV19 and TRBJ2-2; a weak D match, TRBD1 (5 bases). The V gene lost 5 bases and the J gene lost 5 bases, with 12 bases spanning the gap. Germline values: CDR1 LNHDA, CDR2 SQIVND (reference sequence). The CDR3 contains 14 residues. The CDR3 DNA follows: TGTGCCAGTAGTTGGGGCACCCGAACCGGGGAGCTGTTTTTT. This sequence encodes CASSWGTRTGELFF.

The chain carries TRBV7-9 and TRBJ1-1; 7 bases match TRBD1. This CDR3 is built from 15 residues. The V segment lost 5 bases and the J segment 3 bases; nucleotides outside the gene matches: 9. Germline lookup yields CDR1 SEHNR and CDR2 FQNEAQ (reference sequence). The CDR3 DNA follows: TGTGCCAGCAGCAGAGACACAGGGGCGGACACTGAAGCTTTCTTT. It encodes CASSRDTGADTEAFF.

This chain uses TRBV28 with TRBJ1-1; D gene uncertain. Germline CDR1 MDHEN, CDR2 SYDVKM. The CDR3 runs 11 residues. V gave up 2 bases and J gave up 11 bases, with 9 bases separating them. CDR3 in DNA: TGTGCCAGCAGTTTAAGCGGGCGGGCTTTCTTT. Its translation: CASSLSGRAFF.

This chain uses TRBV20-1 with TRBJ1-2; 8 positions match TRBD1. J was trimmed by 8 bases and V by 6 bases; bases with no gene match: 5. This CDR3 is 11 amino acids long. Germline CDR1 reads DFQATT; CDR2 reads SNEGSKA (reference sequence). The CDR3 is CSADRGEGYTF. The CDR3 DNA reads as TGCAGTGCAGACAGGGGAGAAGGCTACACCTTC.

The rearrangement joins TRBV25-1 to TRBJ2-7, with D maybe TRBD2 (6 bases). Germline CDR1 and CDR2: MGHDK and SYGVNS. The CDR3 consists of 15 residues. V was pared by 3 bases and J by 4 bases, with 16 bases between. CDR3 nucleotides: TGTGCCAGCAGTGAGGGGGGTTTTAACTATTACGAGCAGTACTTC. Translating gives CASSEGGFNYYEQYF.

A few counts support this clone. The chain employs TRBV5-6 and TRBJ2-7; TRBD1 is a possible D gene (6 bases). Trimming cost V 4 bases and J 6 bases, with 11 bases left between them. Germline values: CDR1 SGHDT, CDR2 YYEEEE. This CDR3 has 12 residues. The CDR3 sequence: CASSGRGLEQYF. CDR3 coding DNA: TGTGCCAGCAGCGGCAGGGGCCTCGAGCAGTACTTC.

The V and J genes are TRBV7-6 and TRBJ1-4; tentatively, D is TRBD1 (6 bases). The CDR3 is 16 residues long. Germline-derived CDR1 and CDR2 are SGHVS and FNYEAQ. V was shortened by 5 bases and J by 6 bases, with 19 bases between the two germline ends. CDR3 protein: CASSPGAGAGDEKLFF. CDR3 nucleotide sequence: TGTGCCAGCAGCCCAGGCGCGGGGGCGGGGGATGAAAAACTGTTTTTT.

The rearrangement uses TRBV30 and TRBJ2-1; perhaps TRBD2 as D (6 bases). V was pared by 1 base and J by 5 bases, with 15 bases between. This CDR3 contains 15 residues. The germline CDR1 and CDR2 sequences are GTSNPN and SVGIG (reference sequence). CDR3 loop: CAWSERGRGDNEQFF. The DNA for the CDR3 is TGTGCCTGGAGTGAACGGGGGAGAGGGGACAATGAGCAGTTCTTC.

The chain has TRBV7-9 and TRBJ2-5, with 8 bases fitting TRBD2. This CDR3 is built from 15 residues. The ends lost 4 bases at V and 4 bases at J; junction bases unmatched: 8. In germline, CDR1 is SEHNR, CDR2 FQNEAQ (reference sequence). The CDR3 loop reads CASSSTSGLGETQYF. In DNA form, the CDR3 reads TGTGCCAGCAGCTCTACTAGCGGCCTGGGAGAGACCCAGTACTTC.

The genes are TRBV6-5 and TRBJ1-6, with 8 bases matching TRBD1. The germline CDR1 and CDR2 sequences are MNHEY and SVGAGI. This CDR3 contains 13 residues. Trimming removed 6 bases from V and 7 bases from J; junction bases left unmatched: 2. CDR3 loop: CASRDRENSPLHF. The CDR3 DNA reads TGTGCCAGCAGGGACAGGGAGAATTCACCCCTCCACTTT.

The rearrangement links TRBV24-1 to TRBJ2-1; the match to TRBD2 covers 10 bases. CDR1 and CDR2 (germline): KGHDR, SFDVKD. J lost 1 base, V lost 11 bases, and 7 bases had no gene match. The CDR3 is made up of 15 amino acids. The CDR3 is CASQASGSSYNEQFF. The CDR3 DNA reads TGTGCCAGCCAAGCTAGCGGGAGTTCCTACAATGAGCAGTTCTTC.